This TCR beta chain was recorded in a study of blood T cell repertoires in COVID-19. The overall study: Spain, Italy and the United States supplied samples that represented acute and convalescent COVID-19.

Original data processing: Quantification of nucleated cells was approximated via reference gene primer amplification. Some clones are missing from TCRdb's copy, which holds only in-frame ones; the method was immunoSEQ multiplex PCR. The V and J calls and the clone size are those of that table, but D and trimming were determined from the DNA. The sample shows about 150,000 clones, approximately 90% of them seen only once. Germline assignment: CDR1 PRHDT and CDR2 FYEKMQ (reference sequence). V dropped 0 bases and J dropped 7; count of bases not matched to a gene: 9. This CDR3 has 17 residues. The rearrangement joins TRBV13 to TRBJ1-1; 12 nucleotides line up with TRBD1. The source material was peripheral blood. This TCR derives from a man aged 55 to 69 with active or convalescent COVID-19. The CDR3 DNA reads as TGTGCCAGCAGCTTAGGGACCGGGACAGGGGGCGAAGGTGAAGCTTTCTTT. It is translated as CASSLGTGTGGEGEAFF.